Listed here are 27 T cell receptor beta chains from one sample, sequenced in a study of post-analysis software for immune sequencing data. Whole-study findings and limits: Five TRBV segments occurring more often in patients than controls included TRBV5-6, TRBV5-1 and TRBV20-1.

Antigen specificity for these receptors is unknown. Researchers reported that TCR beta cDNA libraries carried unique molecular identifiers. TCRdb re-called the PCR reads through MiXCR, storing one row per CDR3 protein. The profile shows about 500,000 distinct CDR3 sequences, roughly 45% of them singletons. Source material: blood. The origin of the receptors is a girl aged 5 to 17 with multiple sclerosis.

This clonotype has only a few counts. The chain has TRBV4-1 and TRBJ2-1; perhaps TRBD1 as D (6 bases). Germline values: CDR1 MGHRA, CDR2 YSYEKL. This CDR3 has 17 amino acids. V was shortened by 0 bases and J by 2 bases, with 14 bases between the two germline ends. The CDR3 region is CASSQDTGTATYNEQFF. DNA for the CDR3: TGCGCCAGCAGCCAAGATACAGGGACCGCAACCTACAATGAGCAGTTCTTC.

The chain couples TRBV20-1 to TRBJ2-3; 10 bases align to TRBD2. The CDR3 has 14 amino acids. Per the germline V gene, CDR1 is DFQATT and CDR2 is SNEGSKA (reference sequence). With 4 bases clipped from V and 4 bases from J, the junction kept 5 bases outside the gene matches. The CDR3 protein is CSAKAGGPSDTQYF. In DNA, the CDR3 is TGCAGTGCTAAAGCGGGAGGGCCGTCAGATACGCAGTATTTT.

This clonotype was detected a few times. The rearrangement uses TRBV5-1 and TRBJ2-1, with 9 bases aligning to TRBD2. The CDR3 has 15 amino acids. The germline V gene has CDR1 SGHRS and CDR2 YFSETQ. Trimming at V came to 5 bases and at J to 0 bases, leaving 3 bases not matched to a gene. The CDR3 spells CASRLAGYSYNEQFF. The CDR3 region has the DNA TGCGCCAGCAGACTAGCGGGTTACTCCTACAATGAGCAGTTCTTC.

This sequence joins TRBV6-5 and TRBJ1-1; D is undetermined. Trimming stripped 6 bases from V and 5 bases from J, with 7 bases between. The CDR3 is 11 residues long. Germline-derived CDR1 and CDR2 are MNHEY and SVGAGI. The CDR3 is CASRVGTEAFF. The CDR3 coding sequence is TGTGCCAGCAGGGTGGGTACTGAAGCTTTCTTT.

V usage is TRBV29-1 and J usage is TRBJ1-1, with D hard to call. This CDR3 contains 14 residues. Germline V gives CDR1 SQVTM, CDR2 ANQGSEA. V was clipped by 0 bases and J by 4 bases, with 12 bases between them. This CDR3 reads CSVEDLVGGTEAFF. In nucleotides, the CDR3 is TGCAGCGTTGAAGATCTTGTGGGAGGCACTGAAGCTTTCTTT.

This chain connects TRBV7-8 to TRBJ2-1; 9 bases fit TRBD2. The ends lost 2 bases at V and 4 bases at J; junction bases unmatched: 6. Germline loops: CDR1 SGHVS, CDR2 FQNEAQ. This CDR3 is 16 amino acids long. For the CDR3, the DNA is TGTGCCAGCAGCTTATTACAAGCGGGAGGATACAATGAGCAGTTCTTC. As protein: CASSLLQAGGYNEQFF.

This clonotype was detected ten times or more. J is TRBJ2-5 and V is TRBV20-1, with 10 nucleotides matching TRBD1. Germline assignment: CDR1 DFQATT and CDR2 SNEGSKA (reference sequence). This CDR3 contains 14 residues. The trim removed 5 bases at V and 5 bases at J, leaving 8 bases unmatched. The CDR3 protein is CSARDRGGWETQYF. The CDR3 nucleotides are TGCAGTGCTCGGGACAGGGGAGGATGGGAGACCCAGTACTTC.

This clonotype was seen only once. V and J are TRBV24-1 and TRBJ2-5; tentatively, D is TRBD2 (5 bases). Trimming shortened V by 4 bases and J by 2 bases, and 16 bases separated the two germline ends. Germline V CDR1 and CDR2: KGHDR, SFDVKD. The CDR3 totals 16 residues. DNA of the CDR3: TGTGCCACCAGTGACGGGGTGGAGTCTAGACAAGAGACCCAGTACTTC. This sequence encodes CATSDGVESRQETQYF.

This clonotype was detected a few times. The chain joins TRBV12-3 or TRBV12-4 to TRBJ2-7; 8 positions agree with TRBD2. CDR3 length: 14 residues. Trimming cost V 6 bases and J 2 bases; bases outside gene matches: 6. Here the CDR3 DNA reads TGTGCCAGCAGCCGAGCGGGAGTGACCTACGAGCAGTACTTC. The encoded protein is CASSRAGVTYEQYF.

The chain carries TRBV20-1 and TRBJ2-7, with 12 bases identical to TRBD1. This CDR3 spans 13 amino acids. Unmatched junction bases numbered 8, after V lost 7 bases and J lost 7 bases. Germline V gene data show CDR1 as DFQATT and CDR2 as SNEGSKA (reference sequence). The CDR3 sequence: CSGDRGLSGEQYF. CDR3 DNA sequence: TGCAGTGGGGACAGGGGGCTTTCGGGTGAGCAGTACTTC.

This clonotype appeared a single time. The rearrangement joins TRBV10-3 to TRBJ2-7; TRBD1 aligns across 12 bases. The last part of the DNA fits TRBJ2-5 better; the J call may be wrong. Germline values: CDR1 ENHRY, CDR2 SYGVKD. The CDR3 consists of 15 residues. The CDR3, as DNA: TGTGCCATCAGTGACGGGGACAGGGGGCGGGAGACCCAGTACTTC. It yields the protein CAISDGDRGRETQYF.

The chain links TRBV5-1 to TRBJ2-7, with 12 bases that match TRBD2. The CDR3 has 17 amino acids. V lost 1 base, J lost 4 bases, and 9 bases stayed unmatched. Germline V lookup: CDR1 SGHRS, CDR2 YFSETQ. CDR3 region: CASSLLTGTSGLYEQYF. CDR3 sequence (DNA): TGCGCCAGCAGCTTGCTAACCGGGACTAGCGGGTTATACGAGCAGTACTTC.

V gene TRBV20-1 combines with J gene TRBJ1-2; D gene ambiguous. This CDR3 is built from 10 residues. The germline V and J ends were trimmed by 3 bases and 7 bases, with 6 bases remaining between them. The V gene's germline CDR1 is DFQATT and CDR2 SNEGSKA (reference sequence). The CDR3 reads CSASAGGYTF. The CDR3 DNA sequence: TGCAGTGCTAGCGCGGGTGGCTACACCTTC.

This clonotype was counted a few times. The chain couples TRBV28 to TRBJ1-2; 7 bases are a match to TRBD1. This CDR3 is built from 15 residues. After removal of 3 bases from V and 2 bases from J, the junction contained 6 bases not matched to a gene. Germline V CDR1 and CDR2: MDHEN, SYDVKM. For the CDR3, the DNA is TGTGCCAGCAGTTTCGGGACAGTCCCGAACTATGGCTACACCTTC. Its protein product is CASSFGTVPNYGYTF.

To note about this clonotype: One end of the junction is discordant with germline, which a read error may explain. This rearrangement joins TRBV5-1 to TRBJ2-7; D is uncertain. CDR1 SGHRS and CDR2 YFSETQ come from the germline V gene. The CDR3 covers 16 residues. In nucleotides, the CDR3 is TGCGCCGGCAGCTTGGATTGGGCCCTGACCACCTACGAGCAGTACTTC. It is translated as CAGSLDWALTTYEQYF. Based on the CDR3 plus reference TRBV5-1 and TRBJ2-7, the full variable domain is KAGVTQTPRYLIKTRGQQVTLSCSPISGHRSVSWYQQTPGQGLQFLFEYFSETQRNKGNFPGRFSGRQFSNSRSEMNVSTLELGDSALYLCAGSLDWALTTYEQYFGPGTRLTVT.

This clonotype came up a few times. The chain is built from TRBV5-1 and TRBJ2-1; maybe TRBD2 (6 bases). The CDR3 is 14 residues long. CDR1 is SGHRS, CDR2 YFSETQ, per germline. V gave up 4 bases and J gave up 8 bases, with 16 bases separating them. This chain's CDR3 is CASSALAERDEQFF. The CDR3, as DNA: TGCGCCAGCAGCGCACTAGCTGAGCGGGATGAGCAGTTCTTC. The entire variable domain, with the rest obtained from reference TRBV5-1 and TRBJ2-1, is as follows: KAGVTQTPRYLIKTRGQQVTLSCSPISGHRSVSWYQQTPGQGLQFLFEYFSETQRNKGNFPGRFSGRQFSNSRSEMNVSTLELGDSALYLCASSALAERDEQFFGPGTRLTVL.

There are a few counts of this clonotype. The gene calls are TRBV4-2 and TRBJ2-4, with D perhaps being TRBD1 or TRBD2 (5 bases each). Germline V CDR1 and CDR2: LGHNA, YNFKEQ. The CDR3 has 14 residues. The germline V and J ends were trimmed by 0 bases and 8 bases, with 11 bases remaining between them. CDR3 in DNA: TGTGCCAGCAGCCAAGATAGGAGAGGGGACATTCAGTACTTC. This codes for CASSQDRRGDIQYF.

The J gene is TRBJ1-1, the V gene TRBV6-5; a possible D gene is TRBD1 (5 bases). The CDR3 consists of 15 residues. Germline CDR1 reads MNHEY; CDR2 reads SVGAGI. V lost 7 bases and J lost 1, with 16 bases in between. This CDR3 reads CASNNGGFENTEAFF. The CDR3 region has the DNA TGTGCCAGCAATAACGGGGGGTTTGAGAACACTGAAGCTTTCTTT.

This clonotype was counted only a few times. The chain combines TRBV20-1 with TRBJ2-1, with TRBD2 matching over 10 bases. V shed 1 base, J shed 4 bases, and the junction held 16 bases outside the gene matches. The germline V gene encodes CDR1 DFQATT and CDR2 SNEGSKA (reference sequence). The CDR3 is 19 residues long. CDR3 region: CSARGLAGEIKTFYNEQFF. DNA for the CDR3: TGCAGTGCTAGAGGGCTAGCGGGAGAGATCAAGACATTTTACAATGAGCAGTTCTTC.

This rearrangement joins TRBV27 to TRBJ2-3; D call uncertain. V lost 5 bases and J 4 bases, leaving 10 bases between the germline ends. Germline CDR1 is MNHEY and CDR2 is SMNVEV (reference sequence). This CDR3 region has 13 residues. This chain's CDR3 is CASSNSPADTQYF. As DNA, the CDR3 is TGTGCCAGCAGTAACTCCCCTGCAGATACGCAGTATTTT.

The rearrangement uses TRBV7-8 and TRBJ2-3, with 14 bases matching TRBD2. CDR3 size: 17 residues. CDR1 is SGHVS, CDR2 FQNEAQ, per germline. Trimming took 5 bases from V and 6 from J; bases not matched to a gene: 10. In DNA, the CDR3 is TGTGCCAGCAGCGATCCTGGGACTAGCGGGAGAAGGGATACGCAGTATTTT. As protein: CASSDPGTSGRRDTQYF.

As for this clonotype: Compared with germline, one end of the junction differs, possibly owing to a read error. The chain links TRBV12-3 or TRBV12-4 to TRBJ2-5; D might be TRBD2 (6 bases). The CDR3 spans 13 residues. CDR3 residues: CASNPGSGYEQYF. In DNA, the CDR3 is TGTGCCAGCAACCCCGGGAGTGGCTACGAGCAGTACTTT.

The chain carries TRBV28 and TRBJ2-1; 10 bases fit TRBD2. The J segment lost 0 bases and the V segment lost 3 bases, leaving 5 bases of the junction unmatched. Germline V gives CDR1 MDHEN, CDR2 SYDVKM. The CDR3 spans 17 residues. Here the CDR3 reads CASSFQREGPSYNEQFF. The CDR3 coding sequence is TGTGCCAGCAGTTTCCAGCGGGAGGGCCCCTCCTACAATGAGCAGTTCTTC.

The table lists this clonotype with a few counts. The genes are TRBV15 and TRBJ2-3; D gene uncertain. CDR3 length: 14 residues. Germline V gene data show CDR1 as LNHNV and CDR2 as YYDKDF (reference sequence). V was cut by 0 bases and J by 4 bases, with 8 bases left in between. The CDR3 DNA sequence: TGTGCCACCAGCAGAGATCGGGCGGCAGATACGCAGTATTTT. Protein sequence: CATSRDRAADTQYF.

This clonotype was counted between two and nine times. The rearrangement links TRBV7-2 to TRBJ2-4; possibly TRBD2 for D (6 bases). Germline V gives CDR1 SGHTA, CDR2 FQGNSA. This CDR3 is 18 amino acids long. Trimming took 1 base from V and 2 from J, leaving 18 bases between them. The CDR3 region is CASSLVGGGWMSKNIQYF. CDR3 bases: TGTGCCAGCAGCTTAGTCGGGGGTGGTTGGATGTCCAAAAACATTCAGTACTTC.

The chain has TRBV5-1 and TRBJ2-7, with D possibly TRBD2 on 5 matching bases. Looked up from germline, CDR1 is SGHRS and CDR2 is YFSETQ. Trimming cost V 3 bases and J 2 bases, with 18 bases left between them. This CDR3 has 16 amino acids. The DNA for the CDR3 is TGCGCCAGCAGCTCGGACCGGACTGGGATCCCCTACGAGCAGTACTTC. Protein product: CASSSDRTGIPYEQYF. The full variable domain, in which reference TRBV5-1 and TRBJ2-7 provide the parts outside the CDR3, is KAGVTQTPRYLIKTRGQQVTLSCSPISGHRSVSWYQQTPGQGLQFLFEYFSETQRNKGNFPGRFSGRQFSNSRSEMNVSTLELGDSALYLCASSSDRTGIPYEQYFGPGTRLTVT.

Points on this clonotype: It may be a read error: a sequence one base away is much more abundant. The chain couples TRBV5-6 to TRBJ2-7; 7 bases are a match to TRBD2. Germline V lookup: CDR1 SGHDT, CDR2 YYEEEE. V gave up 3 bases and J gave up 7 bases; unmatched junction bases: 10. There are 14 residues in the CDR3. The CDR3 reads CASSYTGTNFEQYF. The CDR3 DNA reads TGTGCCAGCAGCTATACCGGGACTAATTTTGAGCAGTACTTC.